This passage covers 26 T cell receptor beta chains from one sample sequenced in a study of blood T cell repertoires in COVID-19. Data came from immunoSEQ multiplex PCR; TCRdb stores just in-frame clones and leaves some out. The sample includes about 100,000 clones, roughly 90% of them seen just once. Sequencing input: peripheral blood. These receptors originate from a man over 45 with active COVID-19.

The chain joins TRBV6-5 to TRBJ2-4; the match to TRBD2 covers 7 bases. The germline CDR1 and CDR2 sequences are MNHEY and SVGAGI. V lost 6 bases and J lost 11; bases outside the gene matches: 4. The CDR3 totals 11 residues. The CDR3 here is CASRGTTFQYF. The DNA of the CDR3 is TGTGCCAGCAGGGGGACTACCTTTCAGTACTTC.

This clone was seen once. The CDR3 coding sequence is TGTGCCAGCAGTGAAGGGCAGGGGGCAGTCTACGAGCAGTACGTC. This codes for CASSEGQGAVYEQYV. V and J are TRBV6-1 and TRBJ2-7, with 8 positions matching TRBD1. V lost 1 base, J lost 3 bases, and 5 bases stayed unmatched. Germline V gene data show CDR1 as MNHNS and CDR2 as SASEGT. The CDR3 extends over 15 amino acids.

The chain recombines TRBV4-1 with TRBJ2-7; tentatively, D is TRBD1 (6 bases). With 1 base removed from V and 2 bases from J, the gap between germline ends came to 12 bases. This CDR3 is 15 amino acids long. Per the germline V gene, CDR1 is MGHRA and CDR2 is YSYEKL. CDR3 bases: TGCGCCAGCAGCCAAGTATCGACAGGCCCCTACGAGCAGTACTTC. Residues: CASSQVSTGPYEQYF.

The chain is built from TRBV7-2 and TRBJ2-5; TRBD2 agrees at 15 bases. CDR3 size: 18 residues. Germline V gene sequence: CDR1 SGHTA, CDR2 FQGNSA. V was pared by 0 bases and J by 7 bases, with 9 bases of the junction left unmatched. DNA of the CDR3: TGTGCCAGCAGCTTAGCCGGGACTAGCGGGGGGAATTCAGGGACCCAGTACTTC. Its translation: CASSLAGTSGGNSGTQYF.

This CDR3 is CASSIDGGGANTGELFF. The CDR3 region has the DNA TGTGCCAGTAGTATAGATGGAGGAGGGGCCAACACCGGGGAGCTGTTTTTT. V gene TRBV19 combines with J gene TRBJ2-2; possibly TRBD2 for D (6 bases). This CDR3 contains 17 residues. Germline CDR1 LNHDA, CDR2 SQIVND (reference sequence). V shed 0 bases and J shed 2 bases, with 13 bases lying between them.

The chain employs TRBV25-1 and TRBJ1-6; no clear D gene. V gave up 10 bases and J gave up 8 bases, with 18 bases separating them. The CDR3 covers 14 residues. In germline, CDR1 is MGHDK, CDR2 SYGVNS. The chain's CDR3 is CATAEVGFHSPLHF. The CDR3 DNA reads TGTGCCACCGCCGAGGTTGGGTTTCATTCACCCCTCCACTTT.

CDR3: CASSLRTGAGETQYF. CDR3 bases: TGTGCCAGCAGCCTACGGACAGGGGCTGGAGAGACCCAGTACTTC. The rearrangement links TRBV5-4 to TRBJ2-5, with 9 bases fitting TRBD1. V was pared by 4 bases and J by 4 bases, with 8 bases of the junction left unmatched. Germline V gene lookup returns CDR1 SGHNT and CDR2 YYREEE (reference sequence). The CDR3 runs 15 residues.

The V call is TRBV20-1, the J call TRBJ1-4; D gene unclear. CDR1 and CDR2 from the germline V gene are DFQATT and SNEGSKA (reference sequence). This CDR3 comprises 11 residues. V shed 3 bases and J shed 8 bases, with 7 bases lying between them. The DNA of the CDR3 is TGCAGTGCTAGTACGAGGGAAAAACTGTTTTTT. Translated: CSASTREKLFF.

The chain carries TRBV10-3 and TRBJ2-7; 14 bases match TRBD2. The junction had 3 bases not matched to a gene; V was cut back by 2 bases and J by 6 bases. This CDR3 contains 15 residues. Germline V CDR1 and CDR2: ENHRY, SYGVKD. CDR3 nucleotides: TGTGCCATCAGTGAGCCCGGACTAGCGGGAGGCGAGCAGTACGTC. Amino acids: CAISEPGLAGGEQYV.

This clone was detected a few times. The gene calls are TRBV30 and TRBJ2-2, with a possible D match to TRBD1 (6 bases). Germline V lookup: CDR1 GTSNPN, CDR2 SVGIG (reference sequence). The V and J ends lost 3 bases and 1 base respectively, with 9 bases between them. The CDR3 totals 14 residues. As DNA, the CDR3 is TGTGCCTGGAGCGAGGGACAGAACACCGGGGAGCTGTTTTTT. Amino acids: CAWSEGQNTGELFF.

The V and J genes are TRBV12-3 or TRBV12-4 and TRBJ1-5; D not certain. This CDR3 region has 13 residues. Trimming took off 6 bases at V and 4 bases at J, with 10 bases between the two ends. The CDR3 DNA is TGTGCCAGCAGGCGGTCGGGAAATCAGCCCCAGCATTTT. Amino acids: CASRRSGNQPQHF.

The V gene is TRBV14, the J gene TRBJ1-4; D gene ambiguous. Germline V lookup: CDR1 SGHDN, CDR2 FVKESK. The CDR3 sequence is 13 residues long. V was cut by 6 bases and J by 6 bases, with 11 bases left in between. The CDR3 loop reads CASRGGSDEKLFF. In nucleotides, the CDR3 is TGTGCCAGCAGGGGCGGGTCGGATGAAAAACTGTTTTTT.

CDR3: CASSTDRAGELFF. CDR3 nucleotide sequence: TGTGCCAGTAGTACAGACAGGGCCGGGGAGCTGTTTTTT. V is TRBV19 and J is TRBJ2-2, with 7 bases aligning to TRBD1. The CDR3 loop spans 13 amino acids. V shed 4 bases and J 6 bases; nucleotides not matched to a gene: 2. The germline CDR1 and CDR2 sequences are LNHDA and SQIVND (reference sequence).

The gene calls are TRBV6-4 and TRBJ1-2; 7 nucleotides line up with TRBD1. CDR1 MRHNA and CDR2 SNTAGT come from the germline V gene. This CDR3 is built from 12 residues. V gave up 8 bases and J gave up 4 bases; unmatched junction bases: 4. CDR3 residues: CASFDRAYGYTF. The DNA of the CDR3 is TGTGCCAGCTTCGACAGGGCCTATGGCTACACCTTC.

This clone came up once. The CDR3 DNA follows: TGCAGCGTTGTCCGAGACTCCTACGAGCAGTACTTC. Its protein product is CSVVRDSYEQYF. This chain uses TRBV29-1 with TRBJ2-7, with D unresolved. The CDR3 spans 12 residues. The V end lost 4 bases, the J end lost 0 bases, and 7 bases lay between the germline ends. CDR1 SQVTM and CDR2 ANQGSEA come from the germline V gene.

This chain connects TRBV5-6 to TRBJ2-5; 7 nucleotides agree with TRBD2. V lost 0 bases, J lost 4 bases, and 6 bases stayed unmatched. The CDR3 consists of 15 residues. Germline lookup yields CDR1 SGHDT and CDR2 YYEEEE. The CDR3 protein is CASSLDRRGRETQYF. CDR3 DNA: TGTGCCAGCAGCTTGGATAGGCGGGGGAGAGAGACCCAGTACTTC. Together with reference TRBV5-6 and TRBJ2-5, the CDR3 gives the full variable domain: DAGVTQSPTHLIKTRGQQVTLRCSPKSGHDTVSWYQQALGQGPQFIFQYYEEEERQRGNFPDRFSGHQFPNYSSELNVNALLLGDSALYLCASSLDRRGRETQYFGPGTRLLVL.

The rearrangement uses TRBV19 and TRBJ1-1; possibly TRBD1 for D (5 bases). The CDR3 is made up of 13 amino acids. Trimming pared 10 bases from V and 3 bases from J, leaving 15 bases between. From germline, CDR1 is LNHDA and CDR2 SQIVND (reference sequence). CDR3: CATLPGGDTEAFF. CDR3 nucleotides: TGTGCCACTCTCCCGGGGGGGGACACTGAAGCTTTCTTT. Combining the CDR3 with reference TRBV19 and TRBJ1-1 gives the whole variable domain DGGITQSPKYLFRKEGQNVTLSCEQNLNHDAMYWYRQDPGQGLRLIYYSQIVNDFQKGDIAEGYSVSREKKESFPLTVTSAQKNPTAFYLCATLPGGDTEAFFGQGTRLTVV.

The rearrangement joins TRBV2 to TRBJ2-1; TRBD1 matches at 9 bases. This CDR3 spans 14 amino acids. Germline loops: CDR1 SNHLY, CDR2 FYNNEI. The ends lost 7 bases at V and 4 bases at J; junction bases unmatched: 5. As DNA, the CDR3 is TGTGCCAGCACACCGGGACAGGGATACAATGAGCAGTTCTTC. Residues: CASTPGQGYNEQFF.

This sequence joins TRBV7-8 and TRBJ2-5, with 8 bases lining up with TRBD2. J lost 1 base, V lost 5 bases, and 3 bases had no gene match. CDR3 length: 14 residues. CDR1 and CDR2 (germline): SGHVS, FQNEAQ. The CDR3 protein is CASSLGLAQETQYF. The CDR3 region has the DNA TGTGCCAGCAGCCTAGGACTAGCCCAAGAGACCCAGTACTTC.

The chain recombines TRBV6-5 with TRBJ1-5, with TRBD1 identical over 8 bases. The CDR3 runs to 14 residues. Germline V CDR1 and CDR2: MNHEY, SVGAGI. V lost 7 bases, J lost 3 bases, and 5 bases stayed unmatched. CDR3 coding DNA: TGTGCCAGCAAGACGGACAGGGTCAATCAGCCCCAGCATTTT. It codes for CASKTDRVNQPQHF.

The rearrangement links TRBV19 to TRBJ2-1, with 11 nucleotides matching TRBD2. V trimming: 7 bases; J trimming: 7 bases; junction bases outside the gene matches: 12. The CDR3 length is 16 residues. CDR1 and CDR2 (germline): LNHDA, SQIVND (reference sequence). The CDR3 nucleotides are TGTGCCAGTACCCTGACTAGCGGGACCCCTTTGAATGAGCAGTTCTTC. This sequence encodes CASTLTSGTPLNEQFF.

The V and J genes are TRBV2 and TRBJ1-1; 10 bases line up with TRBD1. The CDR3 is 14 amino acids. V was clipped by 6 bases and J by 4 bases; unmatched bases: 5. The V gene's germline CDR1 is SNHLY and CDR2 FYNNEI. The CDR3 nucleotides are TGTGCCAGCAGGCGACAGGGGGCGAGCACTGAAGCTTTCTTT. As protein: CASRRQGASTEAFF.

The rearrangement links TRBV28 to TRBJ2-5; 11 bases align to TRBD1. Trimming cost V 4 bases and J 4 bases; bases outside gene matches: 8. Germline assignment: CDR1 MDHEN and CDR2 SYDVKM. This CDR3 is 16 amino acids long. In DNA, the CDR3 is TGTGCCAGCAGTTCCTTAACCGGGACAGGGGGAGAGACCCAGTACTTC. Translation: CASSSLTGTGGETQYF.

The chain uses TRBV19 and TRBJ2-3, with TRBD2 identical over 7 bases. This CDR3 comprises 17 residues. The ends lost 5 bases at V and 1 base at J; junction bases unmatched: 12. The germline CDR1 and CDR2 sequences are LNHDA and SQIVND (reference sequence). This chain's CDR3 is CASSRLGGRFGTDTQYF. CDR3 DNA sequence: TGTGCCAGTAGTCGTCTAGGCGGGAGATTTGGCACAGATACGCAGTATTTT. The whole variable domain, filled in from reference TRBV19 and TRBJ2-3, reads DGGITQSPKYLFRKEGQNVTLSCEQNLNHDAMYWYRQDPGQGLRLIYYSQIVNDFQKGDIAEGYSVSREKKESFPLTVTSAQKNPTAFYLCASSRLGGRFGTDTQYFGPGTRLTVL.

This chain uses TRBV30 with TRBJ2-5; TRBD2 aligns across 11 bases. The CDR3 spans 17 residues. In germline, CDR1 is GTSNPN, CDR2 SVGIG (reference sequence). V lost 5 bases, J lost 2 bases, and 13 bases stayed unmatched. CDR3 DNA: TGTGCCTGGGGGGTAGGGCCGACTAGCGGGGAACAAGAGACCCAGTACTTC. It encodes CAWGVGPTSGEQETQYF.

This clone was found once. The genes are TRBV5-1 and TRBJ2-3; D possibly corresponds to TRBD1 (6 bases). Trimming left V 4 bases short and J 4 bases short, with 16 bases between. The CDR3 length is 15 residues. Looked up from germline, CDR1 is SGHRS and CDR2 is YFSETQ. CDR3 nucleotide sequence: TGCGCCAGCAGCCAGGGAACAGGGACGGCAGATACGCAGTATTTT. Its protein is CASSQGTGTADTQYF. The full variable domain, in which reference TRBV5-1 and TRBJ2-3 provide the parts outside the CDR3, is KAGVTQTPRYLIKTRGQQVTLSCSPISGHRSVSWYQQTPGQGLQFLFEYFSETQRNKGNFPGRFSGRQFSNSRSEMNVSTLELGDSALYLCASSQGTGTADTQYFGPGTRLTVL.